This T cell receptor beta chain was documented in a study of early T cells in non-severe SARS-CoV-2 infection listed by TCRdb under 2021. Describing the broader study: Bulk RNA from unsorted whole blood was used for TCR sequencing, so alpha and beta chains could not be paired.

This clonotype has a handful of counts. Its antigen is unknown. No quality values exist for individual bases; no much larger clone is one base distant. Library preparation employed 5' RACE. Instrument on record: NextSeq 500. To correct for sequencing error and PCR bias, the TCR library protocol tagged individual cDNA molecules with unique molecular identifiers. Sequencing covered both TCR alpha and beta chains, and within each sample the abundances of alpha and beta sequences were tightly co-correlated. In the source study's methods: Decombinator V4 was used to perform V gene, J gene and CDR3 annotation of TCR sequences. TCRs were defined as expanded if a significant change between any two time points was detected under a Poisson model with p below 0.0001. TCR abundances were normalised to the total number of TCRs sequenced in each sample and reported as counts per million. TRAV1-2 paired with TRAJ12, TRAJ20 or TRAJ33 defined MAIT TCRs, while TRAV10 paired with TRAJ18 defined iNKT TCRs. VDJdb, accessed 1 November 2021, was searched for CMV, EBV and SARS-CoV-2 annotated TCRs, excluding TCRs annotated for multiple antigens. Using fastp trimming at Q25 and MiXCR clonotype assembly, TCRdb reanalyzed the public sequencing data and kept in-frame beta chains. A single entry per CDR3 protein holds the most common genes and DNA from its merged rows. The V and J calls follow TCRdb's processing rather than the paper's. The sample contains 75,000 to 100,000 distinct CDR3 sequences, approximately 15% of them found a single time. In total, the top ten clones hold roughly 7% of the sample.

This was a case-control study nested in a cohort of healthcare workers in London, UK, who had nasopharyngeal swab PCR tests and blood samples taken every week. Healthcare workers were recruited during the week of the UK lockdown, between 23 and 31 March 2020, and followed weekly for up to roughly 15 weeks. CDR1 SGHRS and CDR2 YFSETQ were looked up in the germline V gene. V gives up 3 bases and J gives up 8 bases, and the segment between their germline ends measures 20 bases. The CDR3 covers 15 residues, taking in both the cysteine and the phenylalanine. The kept DNA is CDR3 alone, 45 bases in frame from the first base. What the study reported, not specific to this receptor: VDJdb matching was skewed toward anti-spike CD8 responses and likely underestimated virus-specific expansions by missing private and CD4 specificities.

The sequencing sample was made of whole blood. This receptor chain uses TRBV5-1 and TRBJ1-2; perhaps TRBD1 is the D gene, with 6 bases matching. This TCR was recovered from an adult who was a healthcare worker with PCR-confirmed SARS-CoV-2 infection or an uninfected control (not recorded which). The nucleotide sequence is given as TGCGCCAGCAGCTCCCAACTACAGGGTACCGAGGGCTACACCTTC. Translated, this gives CASSSQLQGTEGYTF.